The sequence of this T cell receptor (beta chain) was determined in a study of blood T cell repertoires in COVID-19. Turning to the study itself: COVID-19 samples collected from the United States, Italy and Spain covered acute and convalescent phases. Sample material is recorded as cDNA or gDNA derived from T cells, B-cell-depleted T cells, or PBMCs.

Authors' data handling: Amplification from reference gene primers served as the basis for estimated nucleated cell counts. Repertoires were generated with immunoSEQ multiplex PCR, while TCRdb's copy carries only in-frame clones and drops some. V, J and clone size are taken as reported in that table, and D and trimming were inferred from the DNA itself. The sample contains over 120,000 clones, 84% of which appear only once. V was pared by 0 bases and J by 5 bases, with 4 bases of the junction left unmatched. CDR1 and CDR2 from the germline V gene are ENHRY and SYGVKD. The CDR3 covers 15 residues. What was sequenced was peripheral blood. This chain connects TRBV10-3 to TRBJ2-7, with 10 bases matching TRBD2. This receptor was obtained from a man aged 55 to 70 with active or convalescent COVID-19. The CDR3 nucleotides read TGTGCCATCAGTGAGTCGATAGCGGGGGGCCACGAGCAGTACTTC. This translates into CAISESIAGGHEQYF.